Given below is one T cell receptor beta chain in context. Per the authors' pipeline: Estimates of nucleated cell counts were drawn from the amplification of reference gene primers. Some clones are missing from TCRdb's copy, which holds only in-frame ones; the method was immunoSEQ multiplex PCR. D and trimming come from the DNA, and the V and J calls and clone size come from that table. This sample yields about 180,000 clones, of which 75% to 85% are seen a single time; roughly 15% belongs to the top ten. The entry originates in a study of blood T cell repertoires in COVID-19. Across the whole study: T cells, B-cell-depleted T cells, or PBMCs supplied cDNA or gDNA.

Two negative PCRs, clearance, or symptom resolution characterized the recovered Cohort 3 donors. Germline V lookup: CDR1 SNHLY, CDR2 FYNNEI. V was trimmed by 7 bases and J by 4 bases, leaving 16 bases between them. This CDR3 contains 14 residues. The chain uses TRBV2 and TRBJ1-1; possible D gene TRBD1, 5 bases. Material for sequencing was PBMCs or T cells enriched from blood (not recorded which). The sequence was collected from a man in his fifties who had recovered from COVID-19. As DNA, the CDR3 is TGTGCCAGCATCGGCCAGGGCCTGGCCACTGAAGCTTTCTTT. Translating it yields CASIGQGLATEAFF.